This T cell receptor beta chain was retrieved from a study of T cells in Graves' hyperthyroidism and ophthalmopathy. Disease duration under 2 months; hyperthyroidism patients were aged 18 to 65. Points from the study as a whole: Ophthalmopathy prediction by the model preceded onset by a median about 6.3 months. In blood, most of the thyroid clonotypes expanded above 0.001 were also present.

Template material for amplifying TCR beta CDR3 regions consisted of RNA transcripts. The TCR CDR3 was amplified in a first-round RT-PCR using the HTBI primer set. TCRdb fed the multiplex PCR reads into MiXCR, producing one record per CDR3 protein. The table shows about 400,000 distinct CDR3 sequences, with 15% occurring only once. The CDR3 has 16 residues. With 4 bases removed from V and 7 bases from J, the gap between germline ends came to 17 bases. CDR1 and CDR2 (germline): PRHDT, FYEKMQ (reference sequence). This clonotype was picked up a small number of times. Its antigen is unidentified. This clonotype originated in a woman aged 25 to 39 with Graves' hyperthyroidism. The material sequenced was blood. J is TRBJ2-6 and V is TRBV13; tentatively, D is TRBD1 (6 bases). The CDR3, as DNA: TGTGCCAGCAGCTATACCACAGGGAAGGAAGCCAACGTCCTGACTTTC. Translated, it gives CASSYTTGKEANVLTF. Supplemented by reference TRBV13 and TRBJ2-6, the full variable domain reads AAGVIQSPRHLIKEKRETATLKCYPIPRHDTVYWYQQGPGQDPQFLISFYEKMQSDKGSIPDRFSAQQFSDYHSELNMSSLELGDSALYFCASSYTTGKEANVLTFGAGSRLTVL.